This T cell receptor beta chain emerged from a study of blood T cell repertoires in COVID-19. Across the study: Samples came from the United States, Italy and Spain, spanning acute and convalescent COVID-19. The analysed material was cDNA or gDNA that came from T cells, B-cell-depleted T cells, or PBMCs.

The V end lost 6 bases, the J end lost 3 bases, and 11 bases lay between the germline ends. The germline CDR1 and CDR2 sequences are SNHLY and FYNNEI. The CDR3 sequence is 13 residues long. Original data processing: By means of reference gene primer amplification, nucleated cell counts were estimated. The protocol was immunoSEQ multiplex PCR, while the TCRdb copy is restricted to in-frame clones and leaves out a portion. From that table come the V and J calls and clone size; the DNA was used to work out D and trimming. The sample lists nearly 200,000 clones; 84% were seen once. Sequencing was carried out using peripheral blood. The genes are TRBV2 and TRBJ2-5; a possible D gene is TRBD1 (6 bases). The clonotype comes from a woman in her 70s with active or convalescent COVID-19. The CDR3 loop reads CASRTGTKETQYF. Written as DNA, the CDR3 is TGTGCCAGCAGAACAGGGACCAAAGAGACCCAGTACTTC. The full variable domain, with the rest looked up from reference TRBV2 and TRBJ2-5, is EPEVTQTPSHQVTQMGQEVILRCVPISNHLYFYWYRQILGQKVEFLVSFYNNEISEKSEIFDDQFSVERPDGSNFTLKIRSTKLEDSAMYFCASRTGTKETQYFGPGTRLLVL.